This T cell receptor beta chain originates from a study of somatic mutations in cytotoxic T cells in rheumatoid arthritis. Across the study: Each patient's diagnosis was followed right away by a blood draw (roughly 33 ml EDTA), before any treatment. Flow sorting at nearly 100% purity was applied to some V beta antibody-stained T-cell populations, which included V beta1+ cells sequenced for TCRB.

Regarding the study as a whole: It was found that CD8+ T-cell clonality in rheumatoid arthritis patients did not differ significantly from that in age-matched healthy controls.

Measured with immunoSEQ multiplex PCR; TCRdb has only the in-frame clones, and not every one. The sample includes 15,000 to 20,000 clones, roughly 82% of them seen just once. Germline CDR1 reads SEHNR; CDR2 reads FQNEAQ (reference sequence). This CDR3 has 16 residues. The V and J ends lost 1 base and 7 bases respectively, with 17 bases between them. Notes on this clone: Antigen specificity is unknown.

Sample: CD8+ T cells sorted from blood. The rearrangement links TRBV7-9 to TRBJ2-1; D ambiguous. The clonotype was recovered from an adult with rheumatoid arthritis. The CDR3 DNA sequence: TGTGCCAGCAGCTTAGGGCAGACGTCGACCCCAAATGAGCAGTTCTTC. Protein: CASSLGQTSTPNEQFF.